The clone carrying this T cell receptor (beta chain) appeared a single time. These data originate in a study of T cell responses to AZD1222 COVID-19 vaccine. The germline CDR1 and CDR2 sequences are MNHEY and SVGAGI. The CDR3 loop spans 14 amino acids. V shed 8 bases and J shed 3 bases, with 17 bases lying between them. The table came from immunoSEQ multiplex PCR; TCRdb's copy has only in-frame clones and leaves some out. The sample lists under 60,000 clones, 84% occurring once. V and J are TRBV6-5 and TRBJ2-7, with D perhaps TRBD1 (7 bases). This clonotype was sampled from an adult in good health. The sequenced sample was peripheral blood, obtained on day 0 of AZD1222 vaccination. Here the CDR3 DNA reads TGTGCCAGCCTGCCAGGGGGGAGCGGCTACGAGCAGTACTTC. Residues: CASLPGGSGYEQYF.